The T cell receptor beta chain described here comes from a study of glioma-infiltrating T cells after dendritic cell vaccination listed by TCRdb under 2016. For the wider study: The cohort comprised around 15 glioblastoma patients from Phase I and II dendritic cell vaccination trials, 9 newly diagnosed and 6 with recurrent disease. To make the vaccine, monocyte-derived dendritic cells were cultured for about seven days with IL-4 and GM-CSF and then pulsed overnight with autologous tumor lysate. Patients received autologous tumor lysate-pulsed dendritic cell vaccination between about 2002 and 2013. Survival after dendritic cell vaccination was correlated with TCR sequencing metrics, including TIL content and tumor-blood repertoire overlap. In glioblastoma patients vaccinated with dendritic cells, deep sequencing of TCR beta CDR3 regions served to measure tumor-infiltrating lymphocyte content and to compare repertoires between tumor and blood. Three intradermal dendritic cell vaccine injections were administered to patients at biweekly intervals in the arm below the axilla. On the study overall, not on this receptor specifically: Longer time to progression and overall survival after dendritic cell vaccination were predicted by higher estimated pretreatment TIL content. The cohort was small and heterogeneous, only a few patients had full blood and tumor sets, and even fewer had initial-recurrent tumor pairs. The three-group TCR overlap response model was characterized as speculative, and prospective validation of the model was stated to be required. TCR clonality showed no direct relationship with survival, which suggests that a diverse polyclonal response may be important.

The time point label on this specimen signifies: after dendritic cell vaccination, including at tumor progression/relapse. To be selected, patients needed enough residual fresh-frozen tumor tissue and more than two years of available survival data. Molecular status otherwise varied across the glioblastoma patients, but none of them carried an isocitrate dehydrogenase mutation. PBMC were collected before vaccination, two weeks after the third vaccination, and at tumor progression if progression occurred. The Qiagen DNeasy Blood extraction Kit was used for extraction of genomic DNA. Points on this clone: Its antigen has not been determined. Base qualities are not recorded, but no much larger clone differs from it by a single base.

V ends up 0 bases short and J 0 bases short, with an unmatched junction base count of 15. The germline V gene sets CDR1 to SGDLS and CDR2 to YYNGEE. The CDR3 contains 21 residues, cysteine and phenylalanine counted. The kept DNA is CDR3 alone, 63 bases in frame from the first base. TCRB CDR3 regions were amplified from approximately 2 ug genomic DNA, or all available DNA if less, using the immunoSEQ assay. The multiplex PCR employed 60 forward primers targeting TCR V beta segments and 13 reverse primers targeting J beta segments. Synthetic control templates were spiked into each sample at limiting dilution to estimate reads per starting template. Sequencing produced 87 bp reads on the Illumina HiSeq System. In the source study's methods: PCR and sequencing errors were removed by a nearest neighbor algorithm that merged closely related sequences. TCR overlap was measured as the percentage of unique tumor TCR beta sequences that were also present in the peripheral blood of the same patient. TCRdb obtained this table from immuneACCESS and retained in-frame rearrangements with V and J assigned. These tables miss some clones; where compared with another copy, unresolved V genes account for less than half of the shortfall, and the remainder is unexplained. That table is the source of V, J and clone size, and D and trimming were worked out from the DNA. Here the sample has approximately 90,000 clones; around four fifths occur a single time. The top ten clonotypes cover 2% to 2.5% of the sample.

The sequence joins TRBV9 to TRBJ1-3; 10 junctional bases match TRBD1. The source of this sequence is a human donor with glioblastoma. The sample here was blood, taken after dendritic cell vaccination. CDR3 region: CASSVDPSGTGALPSGNTIYF. The base sequence is TGTGCCAGCAGCGTAGACCCCTCCGGGACAGGGGCCCTCCCCTCTGGAAACACCATATATTTT.